The rows below give T cell receptor beta chains drawn from one sample of a study of blood T cell repertoires in COVID-19. Libraries were prepared by immunoSEQ multiplex PCR; TCRdb keeps only in-frame clonotypes and omits some of them. The table records about 160,000 clones, roughly 79% of them present only once. Sequenced: peripheral blood. These receptors came from a woman older than 75 with acute or convalescent COVID-19. The CDR3 runs from the conserved cysteine through the conserved F or W. Fields, in order: J gene, D gene, clone size, V gene, CDR3 protein, CDR3 DNA. A D gene is named only where the DNA matches it firmly. Clone sizes are given selectively: once, few, many, or a class where the clone is expanded.

J: TRBJ2-1
D: -
size: -
V: TRBV11-2
CDR3: CASSLDGGGGGNNEQFF
DNA: TGTGCCAGCAGCTTAGATGGAGGGGGCGGCGGGAACAATGAGCAGTTCTTC

J: TRBJ2-4
D: -
size: once
V: TRBV7-2
CDR3: CASSLAAGAAKNIQYF
DNA: TGTGCCAGCAGCTTAGCTGCGGGGGCGGCCAAAAACATTCAGTACTTC

J: TRBJ2-7
D: TRBD2
size: -
V: TRBV7-8
CDR3: CASSLTGTMTEQYF
DNA: TGTGCCAGCAGCTTAACCGGGACTATGACCGAGCAGTACTTC

J: TRBJ1-3
D: -
size: few
V: TRBV18
CDR3: CASSLEPYSGNTIYF
DNA: TGTGCCAGCTCACTCGAACCCTACTCTGGAAACACCATATATTTT

J: TRBJ2-7
D: -
size: few
V: TRBV19
CDR3: CASSINGVSYEQYF
DNA: TGTGCCAGTAGTATAAACGGGGTCTCCTACGAGCAGTACTTC

J: TRBJ1-1
D: -
size: few
V: TRBV7-9
CDR3: CASSFTAGLGGTEAFF
DNA: TGTGCCAGCAGCTTCACTGCGGGTCTGGGGGGCACTGAAGCTTTCTTT

J: TRBJ1-5
D: TRBD1
size: -
V: TRBV27
CDR3: CASSLSPRQGGDQPQHF
DNA: TGTGCCAGCAGTTTAAGTCCCAGACAGGGTGGGGATCAGCCCCAGCATTTT

J: TRBJ1-1
D: -
size: -
V: TRBV7-2
CDR3: CASSLLGASSTEAFF
DNA: TGTGCCAGCAGCTTGTTGGGGGCATCGAGCACTGAAGCTTTCTTT

J: TRBJ2-1
D: -
size: -
V: TRBV10-1
CDR3: CASSGGAVQFF
DNA: TGCGCCAGCAGTGGGGGAGCGGTGCAGTTCTTC

J: TRBJ1-2
D: -
size: -
V: TRBV18
CDR3: CASSLRGTQLEGYTF
DNA: TGTGCCAGCTCACTAAGGGGCACTCAGCTTGAGGGCTACACCTTC

J: TRBJ1-3
D: TRBD1
size: -
V: TRBV19
CDR3: CASSMDRGSGNTIYF
DNA: TGTGCCAGTAGTATGGACAGGGGTTCTGGAAACACCATATATTTT

J: TRBJ2-1
D: -
size: -
V: TRBV5-1
CDR3: CASSLVAYNEQFF
DNA: TGCGCCAGCAGCTTGGTAGCTTACAATGAGCAGTTCTTC

J: TRBJ1-1
D: TRBD1
size: -
V: TRBV18
CDR3: CASSLIGQGNTEAFF
DNA: TGTGCCAGCTCACTCATAGGACAGGGGAACACTGAAGCTTTCTTT

J: TRBJ2-2
D: TRBD2
size: -
V: TRBV7-9
CDR3: CASSSWTSGLRGTGELFF
DNA: TGTGCCAGCAGCTCCTGGACTAGCGGTTTAAGGGGGACCGGGGAGCTGTTTTTT

J: TRBJ1-5
D: -
size: -
V: TRBV3-1/TRBV3-2
CDR3: CASSQRDGQPQHF
DNA: TGTGCCAGCAGCCAACGGGATGGGCAGCCCCAGCATTTT

J: TRBJ2-5
D: TRBD2
size: -
V: TRBV28
CDR3: CASRGRGETQYF
DNA: TGTGCCAGCCGCGGGAGGGGTGAGACCCAGTACTTC

J: TRBJ2-1
D: -
size: -
V: TRBV7-8
CDR3: CASKGSNNEQFF
DNA: TGTGCCAGTAAGGGGTCGAACAATGAGCAGTTCTTC

J: TRBJ2-3
D: -
size: -
V: TRBV5-1
CDR3: CASSVGITDTQYF
DNA: TGCGCCAGCAGCGTCGGGATCACAGATACGCAGTATTTT

J: TRBJ1-2
D: -
size: -
V: TRBV27
CDR3: CASSLGAPRSYTF
DNA: TGTGCCAGCAGTTTGGGAGCACCCAGGAGCTACACCTTC

J: TRBJ2-7
D: -
size: -
V: TRBV6-5
CDR3: CASSSRRAYEQYF
DNA: TGTGCCAGCAGTTCCCGACGGGCCTACGAGCAGTACTTC

J: TRBJ1-1
D: -
size: once
V: TRBV30
CDR3: CAWSVPGLRNTEAFF
DNA: TGTGCCTGGAGTGTGCCGGGTTTGAGAAACACTGAAGCTTTCTTT

J: TRBJ2-1
D: -
size: -
V: TRBV19
CDR3: CASSIPSFNEQFF
DNA: TGTGCCAGTAGTATACCCTCCTTCAATGAGCAGTTCTTC

J: TRBJ2-5
D: TRBD1
size: -
V: TRBV9
CDR3: CASSVGPWTGTLQETQYF
DNA: TGTGCCAGCAGCGTAGGCCCCTGGACAGGGACCCTCCAAGAGACCCAGTACTTC

J: TRBJ2-5
D: TRBD2
size: -
V: TRBV5-4
CDR3: CASSHSTSAEYF
DNA: TGTGCCAGCAGCCACTCCACTAGCGCGGAGTACTTC

J: TRBJ2-7
D: TRBD1
size: few
V: TRBV29-1
CDR3: CSVEDQGQGSYEQYF
DNA: TGCAGCGTTGAAGATCAGGGACAGGGCTCCTACGAGCAGTACTTC

J: TRBJ2-1
D: -
size: -
V: TRBV9
CDR3: CASSVDTSSYNEQFF
DNA: TGTGCCAGCAGCGTGGACACGAGCTCCTACAATGAGCAGTTCTTC

J: TRBJ2-7
D: TRBD2
size: many
V: TRBV5-1
CDR3: CASSSTSGSFYEQYF
DNA: TGCGCCAGCAGCTCTACTAGCGGGAGTTTCTACGAGCAGTACTTC

J: TRBJ1-2
D: -
size: -
V: TRBV2
CDR3: CASSEARQGGYTF
DNA: TGTGCCAGCAGTGAAGCGCGGCAGGGTGGCTACACCTTC

J: TRBJ2-1
D: -
size: -
V: TRBV5-1
CDR3: CASSLGLLNEQFF
DNA: TGCGCCAGCAGCTTGGGACTCCTAAATGAGCAGTTCTTC

J: TRBJ1-1
D: -
size: -
V: TRBV11-2
CDR3: CATSLLWGQNTEAFF
DNA: TGTGCCACCTCTTTGTTATGGGGACAGAACACTGAAGCTTTCTTT

J: TRBJ1-2
D: TRBD1
size: -
V: TRBV2
CDR3: CASRTYRGSYTF
DNA: TGTGCCAGCAGAACCTACAGGGGCAGCTACACCTTC

J: TRBJ2-7
D: -
size: -
V: TRBV7-2
CDR3: CASSSVDRSSYEQYF
DNA: TGTGCCAGCAGCTCCGTGGACAGAAGCTCCTACGAGCAGTACTTC

J: TRBJ2-1
D: -
size: -
V: TRBV2
CDR3: CASSEAAWRSYNEQFF
DNA: TGTGCCAGCAGTGAAGCAGCGTGGAGGTCCTACAATGAGCAGTTCTTC

J: TRBJ2-4
D: -
size: -
V: TRBV21-1
CDR3: CASTQVIQYF
DNA: TGTGCCAGCACCCAGGTAATTCAGTACTTC

J: TRBJ2-7
D: TRBD1
size: -
V: TRBV5-1
CDR3: CASSRGTGALHEQYF
DNA: TGCGCCAGCAGTCGCGGGACAGGGGCACTCCACGAGCAGTACTTC

J: TRBJ2-7
D: -
size: -
V: TRBV6-1
CDR3: CASSDPAGGLSYEQYF
DNA: TGTGCCAGCAGTGACCCAGCAGGGGGGCTCTCCTACGAGCAGTACTTC

J: TRBJ2-5
D: TRBD1
size: -
V: TRBV19
CDR3: CASNNGGQGWGETQYF
DNA: TGTGCCAGTAACAACGGTGGACAGGGATGGGGCGAGACCCAGTACTTC

J: TRBJ2-2
D: TRBD2
size: once
V: TRBV5-1
CDR3: CASSGREGRTGELFF
DNA: TGCGCCAGCAGCGGGCGGGAGGGGCGCACCGGGGAGCTGTTTTTT

J: TRBJ2-1
D: -
size: -
V: TRBV5-5
CDR3: CASSLQHNEQFF
DNA: TGTGCCAGCAGCTTACAACACAATGAGCAGTTCTTC

J: TRBJ2-7
D: -
size: -
V: TRBV30
CDR3: CATTSHTYEQYF
DNA: TGTGCCACCACTAGCCATACCTACGAGCAGTACTTC

J: TRBJ2-1
D: -
size: -
V: TRBV19
CDR3: CASSGSASSYNEQFF
DNA: TGTGCCAGTAGTGGTAGCGCGAGCTCCTACAATGAGCAGTTCTTC

J: TRBJ1-4
D: -
size: -
V: TRBV19
CDR3: CASSSWDTTIFSEKLFF
DNA: TGTGCCAGTAGTTCCTGGGACACCACTATTTTCAGTGAAAAACTGTTTTTT

J: TRBJ1-6
D: TRBD1
size: few
V: TRBV19
CDR3: CASSLTGTGNNSPLHF
DNA: TGTGCCAGTAGCCTTACCGGGACAGGGAATAATTCACCCCTCCACTTT

J: TRBJ2-7
D: -
size: once
V: TRBV5-1
CDR3: CASSRDNSYEQYF
DNA: TGCGCCAGCAGCCGGGACAACTCCTACGAGCAGTACTTC

J: TRBJ2-5
D: -
size: -
V: TRBV10-1
CDR3: CASSESGNQETQYF
DNA: TGCGCCAGCAGTGAGTCCGGGAACCAAGAGACCCAGTACTTC

J: TRBJ1-1
D: -
size: -
V: TRBV7-2
CDR3: CASSLRGQRGAEAFF
DNA: TGTGCCAGCAGCTTAAGGGGACAAAGAGGAGCTGAAGCTTTCTTT

J: TRBJ2-7
D: -
size: -
V: TRBV19
CDR3: CASSPQIAGTYEQYF
DNA: TGTGCCAGTAGTCCGCAAATCGCGGGGACCTACGAGCAGTACTTC

J: TRBJ2-1
D: TRBD1
size: -
V: TRBV6-6
CDR3: CASSYSAGGWGEQFF
DNA: TGTGCCAGCAGTTACTCGGCAGGGGGCTGGGGTGAGCAGTTCTTC

J: TRBJ2-1
D: TRBD2
size: once
V: TRBV7-6
CDR3: CASSSTSGTAGEQFF
DNA: TGTGCCAGCAGTTCGACTAGCGGGACAGCGGGTGAGCAGTTCTTC

J: TRBJ2-7
D: -
size: few
V: TRBV19
CDR3: CASSMRAGTPYEQYF
DNA: TGTGCCAGTAGTATGCGTGCGGGAACCCCCTACGAGCAGTACTTC

J: TRBJ1-5
D: TRBD1
size: -
V: TRBV19
CDR3: CASRMTGNNQPQHF
DNA: TGTGCCAGTAGAATGACAGGGAACAATCAGCCCCAGCATTTT

J: TRBJ2-7
D: TRBD1
size: -
V: TRBV15
CDR3: CATSRDMGQGYEQYF
DNA: TGTGCCACCAGCAGAGATATGGGACAGGGCTACGAGCAGTACTTC

J: TRBJ1-5
D: -
size: -
V: TRBV20-1
CDR3: CSASADTSNQPQHF
DNA: TGCAGTGCTAGTGCGGACACTAGCAATCAGCCCCAGCATTTT

J: TRBJ2-2
D: TRBD1
size: -
V: TRBV19
CDR3: CASKTGPGGTGELFF
DNA: TGTGCCAGCAAGACAGGGCCAGGGGGCACCGGGGAGCTGTTTTTT

J: TRBJ1-4
D: -
size: -
V: TRBV7-9
CDR3: CASSLATATNEKLFF
DNA: TGTGCCAGCAGCTTAGCGACTGCAACTAATGAAAAACTGTTTTTT

J: TRBJ2-5
D: TRBD1
size: -
V: TRBV6-5
CDR3: CASSYTGGQETQYF
DNA: TGTGCCAGCAGTTATACAGGGGGTCAAGAGACCCAGTACTTC

J: TRBJ2-1
D: TRBD2
size: -
V: TRBV4-1
CDR3: CASSRRLAVSYNEQFF
DNA: TGCGCCAGCAGCCGCCGGCTAGCGGTGTCCTACAATGAGCAGTTCTTC

J: TRBJ2-5
D: TRBD2
size: -
V: TRBV19
CDR3: CASSIEGLAGAQETQYF
DNA: TGTGCCAGTAGTATAGAGGGGCTAGCGGGCGCCCAAGAGACCCAGTACTTC

J: TRBJ1-5
D: -
size: -
V: TRBV19
CDR3: CASLGGWGNQPQHF
DNA: TGTGCCAGTCTAGGGGGATGGGGCAATCAGCCCCAGCATTTT